This T cell receptor beta chain was identified during a study of siplizumab effects on memory and regulatory T cells. In germline, CDR1 is SGHTA, CDR2 FQGNSA. With 4 bases removed from V and 5 bases from J, the gap between germline ends came to 11 bases. The CDR3 loop spans 14 amino acids. The repertoire was sequenced with immunoSEQ multiplex PCR; TCRdb's copy has only in-frame clones and lacks some. The profile shows just under 85,000 clones, roughly 90% of them singletons. Sequences were obtained from Tregs sorted from blood. The source of this sequence is a human donor in good health. This sequence joins TRBV7-2 and TRBJ2-2, with D possibly TRBD1 on 5 matching bases. The CDR3 region is CASSSRVETGELFF. For the CDR3, the DNA is TGTGCCAGCAGCTCCAGGGTAGAGACCGGGGAGCTGTTTTTT. Together with reference TRBV7-2 and TRBJ2-2, the CDR3 gives the full variable domain: GAGVSQSPSNKVTEKGKDVELRCDPISGHTALYWYRQSLGQGLEFLIYFQGNSAPDKSGLPSDRFSAERTGGSVSTLTIQRTQQEDSAVYLCASSSRVETGELFFGEGSRLTVL.